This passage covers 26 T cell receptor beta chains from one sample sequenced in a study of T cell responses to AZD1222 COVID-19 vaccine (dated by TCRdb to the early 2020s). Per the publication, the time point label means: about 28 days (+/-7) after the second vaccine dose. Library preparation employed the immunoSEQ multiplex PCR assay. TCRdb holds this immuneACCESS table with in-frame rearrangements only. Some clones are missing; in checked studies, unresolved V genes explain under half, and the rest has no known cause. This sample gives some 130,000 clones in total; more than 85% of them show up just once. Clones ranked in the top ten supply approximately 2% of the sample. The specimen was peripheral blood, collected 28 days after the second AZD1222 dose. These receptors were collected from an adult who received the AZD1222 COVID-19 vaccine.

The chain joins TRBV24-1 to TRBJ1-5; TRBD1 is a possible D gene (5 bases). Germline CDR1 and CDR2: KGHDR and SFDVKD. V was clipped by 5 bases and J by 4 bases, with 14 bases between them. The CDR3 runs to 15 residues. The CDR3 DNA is TGTGCCACCAGTGGCCTCGGGGGAGGGAATCAGCCCCAGCATTTT. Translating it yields CATSGLGGGNQPQHF.

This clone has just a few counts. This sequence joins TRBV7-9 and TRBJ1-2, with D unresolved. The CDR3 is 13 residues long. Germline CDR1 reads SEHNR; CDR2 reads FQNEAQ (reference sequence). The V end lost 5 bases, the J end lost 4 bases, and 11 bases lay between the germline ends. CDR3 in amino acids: CASSPDGLYGYTF. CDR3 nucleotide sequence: TGTGCCAGCAGCCCCGACGGACTCTATGGCTACACCTTC. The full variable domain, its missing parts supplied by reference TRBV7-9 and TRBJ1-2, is DTGVSQNPRHKITKRGQNVTFRCDPISEHNRLYWYRQTLGQGPEFLTYFQNEAQLEKSRLLSDRFSAERPKGSFSTLEIQRTEQGDSAMYLCASSPDGLYGYTFGSGTRLTVV.

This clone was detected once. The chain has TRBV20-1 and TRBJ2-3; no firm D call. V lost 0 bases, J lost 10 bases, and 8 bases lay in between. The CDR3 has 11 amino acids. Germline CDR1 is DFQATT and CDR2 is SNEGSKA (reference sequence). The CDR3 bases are TGCAGTGCTAGAGATCATGGCGCGCAGTATTTT. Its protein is CSARDHGAQYF.

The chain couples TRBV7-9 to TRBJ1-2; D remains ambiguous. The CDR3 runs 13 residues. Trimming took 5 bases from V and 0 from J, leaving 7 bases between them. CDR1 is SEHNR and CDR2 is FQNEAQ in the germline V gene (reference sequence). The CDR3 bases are TGTGCCAGCAGCCCCCCAGCTAACTATGGCTACACCTTC. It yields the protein CASSPPANYGYTF.

The CDR3 here is CASSQGSGGGTGELFF. The CDR3 DNA reads as TGTGCCAGCAGCCAAGGGTCGGGGGGAGGCACCGGGGAGCTGTTTTTT. The rearrangement links TRBV3-1 (or the pseudogene TRBV3-2) to TRBJ2-2; TRBD2 matches at 7 bases. Unmatched junction bases numbered 6, after V lost 1 base and J lost 4 bases. The germline V gene encodes CDR1 LGHDT and CDR2 YNNKEL (reference sequence). The CDR3 covers 16 residues.

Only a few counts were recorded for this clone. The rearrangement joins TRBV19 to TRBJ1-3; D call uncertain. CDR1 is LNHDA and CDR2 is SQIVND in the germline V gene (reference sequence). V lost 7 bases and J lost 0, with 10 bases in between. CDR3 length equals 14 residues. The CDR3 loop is CASTVTDSGNTIYF. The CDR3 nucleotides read TGTGCCAGTACCGTCACAGACTCTGGAAACACCATATATTTT.

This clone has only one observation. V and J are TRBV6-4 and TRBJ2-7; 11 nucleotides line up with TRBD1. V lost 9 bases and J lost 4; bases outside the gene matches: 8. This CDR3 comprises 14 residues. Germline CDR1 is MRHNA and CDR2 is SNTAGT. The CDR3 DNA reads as TGTGCCAGTCTTTCCGGGACAGGGGGTTACGAGCAGTACGTC. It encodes CASLSGTGGYEQYV.

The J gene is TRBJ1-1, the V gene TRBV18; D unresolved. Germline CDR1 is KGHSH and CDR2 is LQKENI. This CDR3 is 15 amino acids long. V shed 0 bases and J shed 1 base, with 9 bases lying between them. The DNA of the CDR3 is TGTGCCAGCTCACCACCTTCAAGAGAGAACACTGAAGCTTTCTTT. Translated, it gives CASSPPSRENTEAFF.

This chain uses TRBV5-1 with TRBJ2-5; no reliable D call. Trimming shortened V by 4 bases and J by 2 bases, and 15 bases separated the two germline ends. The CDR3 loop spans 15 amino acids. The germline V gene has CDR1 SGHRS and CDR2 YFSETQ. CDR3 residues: CASSRTVAKQETQYF. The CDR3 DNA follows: TGCGCCAGCAGCCGCACTGTGGCTAAACAAGAGACCCAGTACTTC.

The CDR3: CASSPYERTGNYGYTF. The CDR3 DNA is TGCGCCAGCAGCCCCTACGAACGGACGGGGAACTATGGCTACACCTTC. The chain uses TRBV4-1 and TRBJ1-2; no clear D. Trimming took off 4 bases at V and 2 bases at J, with 17 bases between the two ends. In germline, CDR1 is MGHRA, CDR2 YSYEKL. CDR3 size: 16 residues.

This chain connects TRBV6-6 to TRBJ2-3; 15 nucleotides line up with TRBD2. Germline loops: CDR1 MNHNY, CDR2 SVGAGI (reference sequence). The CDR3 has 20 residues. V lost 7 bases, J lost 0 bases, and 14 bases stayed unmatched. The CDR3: CASIRSPGLAGGRSTDTQYF. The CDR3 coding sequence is TGTGCCAGCATTCGATCCCCGGGACTAGCGGGGGGCAGAAGCACAGATACGCAGTATTTT.

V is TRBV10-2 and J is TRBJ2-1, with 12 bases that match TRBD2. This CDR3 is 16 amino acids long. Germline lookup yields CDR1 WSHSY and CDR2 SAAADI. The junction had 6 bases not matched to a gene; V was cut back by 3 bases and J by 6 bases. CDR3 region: CASSDPSGGAGNEQFF. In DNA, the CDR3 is TGCGCCAGCAGTGACCCTAGCGGGGGGGCTGGCAATGAGCAGTTCTTC.

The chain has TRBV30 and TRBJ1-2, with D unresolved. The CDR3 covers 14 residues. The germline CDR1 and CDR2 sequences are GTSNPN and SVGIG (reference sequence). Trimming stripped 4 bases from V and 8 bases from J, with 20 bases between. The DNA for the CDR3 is TGTGCCTGGAAGAGCGGCGGCTACGAGGGCGGCTACACCTTC. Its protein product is CAWKSGGYEGGYTF.

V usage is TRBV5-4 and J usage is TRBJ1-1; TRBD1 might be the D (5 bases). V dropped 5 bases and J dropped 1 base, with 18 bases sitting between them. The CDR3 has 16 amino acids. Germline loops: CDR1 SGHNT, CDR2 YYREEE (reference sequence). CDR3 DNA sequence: TGTGCCAGCAGACCGTCGGGGCCCTTAGGGAACACTGAAGCTTTCTTT. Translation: CASRPSGPLGNTEAFF.

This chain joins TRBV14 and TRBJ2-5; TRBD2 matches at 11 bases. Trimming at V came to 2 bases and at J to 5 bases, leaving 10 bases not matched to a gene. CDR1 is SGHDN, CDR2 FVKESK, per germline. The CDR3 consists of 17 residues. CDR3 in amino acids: CASSQRRLAGGGETQYF. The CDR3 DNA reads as TGTGCCAGCAGCCAACGCCGTCTAGCGGGAGGAGGGGAGACCCAGTACTTC.

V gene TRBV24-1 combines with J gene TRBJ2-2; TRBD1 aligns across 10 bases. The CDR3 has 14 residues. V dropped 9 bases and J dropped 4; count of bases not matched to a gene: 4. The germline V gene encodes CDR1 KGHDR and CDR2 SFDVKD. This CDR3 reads CATGDRGTTGELFF. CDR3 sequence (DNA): TGTGCCACCGGGGACAGGGGCACCACCGGGGAGCTGTTTTTT.

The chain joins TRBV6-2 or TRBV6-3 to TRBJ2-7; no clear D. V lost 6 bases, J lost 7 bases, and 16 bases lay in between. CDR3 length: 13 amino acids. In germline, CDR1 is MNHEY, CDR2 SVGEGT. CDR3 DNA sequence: TGTGCCAGCAGCCCGACGGGTTTCTTGGAGCAGTACTTC. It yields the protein CASSPTGFLEQYF.

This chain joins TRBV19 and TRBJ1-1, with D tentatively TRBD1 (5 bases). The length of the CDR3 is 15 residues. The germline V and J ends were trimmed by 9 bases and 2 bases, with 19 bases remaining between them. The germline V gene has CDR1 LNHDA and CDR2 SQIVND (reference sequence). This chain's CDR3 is CASRLRQLRNTEAFF. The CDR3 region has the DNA TGTGCCAGCCGGCTCCGACAGTTGAGAAACACTGAAGCTTTCTTT.

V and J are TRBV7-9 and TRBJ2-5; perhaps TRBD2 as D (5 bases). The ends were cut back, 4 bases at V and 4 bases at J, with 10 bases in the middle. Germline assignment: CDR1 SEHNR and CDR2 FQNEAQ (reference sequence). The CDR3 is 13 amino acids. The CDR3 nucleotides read TGTGCCAGCAGCTCGGGCCGGGGAGAGACCCAGTACTTC. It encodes CASSSGRGETQYF.

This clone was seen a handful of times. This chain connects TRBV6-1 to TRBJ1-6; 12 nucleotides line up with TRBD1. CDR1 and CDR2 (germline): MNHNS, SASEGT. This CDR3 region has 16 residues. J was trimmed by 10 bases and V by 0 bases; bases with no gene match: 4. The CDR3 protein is CASSEATGTGGSPLHF. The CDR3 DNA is TGTGCCAGCAGTGAAGCGACCGGGACAGGGGGCTCACCCCTCCACTTT.

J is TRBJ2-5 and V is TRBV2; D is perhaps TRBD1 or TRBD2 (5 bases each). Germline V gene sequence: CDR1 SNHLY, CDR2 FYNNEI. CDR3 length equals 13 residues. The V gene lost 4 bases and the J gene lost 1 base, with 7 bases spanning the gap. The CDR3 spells CASSGDGQETQYF. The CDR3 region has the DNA TGTGCCAGCAGTGGGGACGGCCAAGAGACCCAGTACTTC.

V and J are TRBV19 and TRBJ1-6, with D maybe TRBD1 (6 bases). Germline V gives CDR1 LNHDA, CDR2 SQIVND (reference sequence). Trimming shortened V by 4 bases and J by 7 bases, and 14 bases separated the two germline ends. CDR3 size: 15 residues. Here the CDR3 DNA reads TGTGCCAGTAGTACCGAAGCAGGGGCAAATTCACCCCTCCACTTT. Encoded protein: CASSTEAGANSPLHF.

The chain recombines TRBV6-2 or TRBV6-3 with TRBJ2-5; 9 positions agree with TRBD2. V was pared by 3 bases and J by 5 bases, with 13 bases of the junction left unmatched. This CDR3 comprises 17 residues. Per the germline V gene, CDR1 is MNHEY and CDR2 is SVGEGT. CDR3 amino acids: CASSYPGTSWGGETQYF. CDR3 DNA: TGTGCCAGCAGTTATCCCGGGACTAGCTGGGGTGGGGAGACCCAGTACTTC.

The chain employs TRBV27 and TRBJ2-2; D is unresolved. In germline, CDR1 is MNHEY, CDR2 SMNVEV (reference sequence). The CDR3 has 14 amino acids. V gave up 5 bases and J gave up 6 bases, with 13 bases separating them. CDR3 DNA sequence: TGTGCCAGCAGTCCTTGGAGTTCCCCCGGGGAGCTGTTTTTT. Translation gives CASSPWSSPGELFF.

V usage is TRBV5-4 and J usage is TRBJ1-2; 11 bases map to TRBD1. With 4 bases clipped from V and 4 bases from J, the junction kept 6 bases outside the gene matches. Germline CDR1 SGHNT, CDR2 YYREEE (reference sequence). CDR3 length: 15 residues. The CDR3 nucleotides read TGTGCCAGCAGCCCCCCGGGACAGGGGGGCTATGGCTACACCTTC. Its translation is CASSPPGQGGYGYTF.

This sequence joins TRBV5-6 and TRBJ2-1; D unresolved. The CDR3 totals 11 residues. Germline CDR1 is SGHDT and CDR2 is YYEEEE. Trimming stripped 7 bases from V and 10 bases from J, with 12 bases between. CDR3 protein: CASGNLGEQFF. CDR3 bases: TGTGCCAGCGGCAACCTGGGGGAGCAGTTCTTC. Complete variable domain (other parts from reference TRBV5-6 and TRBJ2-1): DAGVTQSPTHLIKTRGQQVTLRCSPKSGHDTVSWYQQALGQGPQFIFQYYEEEERQRGNFPDRFSGHQFPNYSSELNVNALLLGDSALYLCASGNLGEQFFGPGTRLTVL.